This T cell receptor beta chain is drawn from a study of T cells in Graves' hyperthyroidism and ophthalmopathy. Authors of the study amplified TCR beta CDR3 regions from RNA transcripts. The HTBI primer set drove a first-round RT-PCR of the TCR CDR3. Each CDR3 protein is one row after TCRdb ran MiXCR on the multiplex PCR reads. The sample yields hundreds of thousands of distinct CDR3 sequences, 35% to 40% seen once. PBMCs were sourced from approximately 10 ml fresh peripheral blood. The sequence came from a young man with Graves' hyperthyroidism. Specimen: blood.

CDR3 DNA: TGTGCCAGCCCCACAGGGACAGAGACCCAGTACTTC. Its translation: CASPTGTETQYF. The V call is TRBV7-9, the J call TRBJ2-5; possible D gene TRBD1, 6 bases. Trimming took 8 bases from V and 4 from J, leaving 11 bases between them. Germline V gene lookup returns CDR1 SEHNR and CDR2 FQNEAQ (reference sequence). The CDR3 runs to 12 residues.